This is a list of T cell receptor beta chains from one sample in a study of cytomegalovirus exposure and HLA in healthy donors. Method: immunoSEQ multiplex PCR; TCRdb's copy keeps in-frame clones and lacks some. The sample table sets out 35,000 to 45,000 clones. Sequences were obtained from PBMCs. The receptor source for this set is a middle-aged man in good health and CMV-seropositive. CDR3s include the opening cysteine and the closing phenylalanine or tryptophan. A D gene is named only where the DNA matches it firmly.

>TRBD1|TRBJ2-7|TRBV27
TGTGCCAGCAGTCCCGGGACAGGGGGCGAGGGCGAGCAGTACTTC
CASSPGTGGEGEQYF
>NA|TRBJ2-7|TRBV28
TGTGCCAGCAGTTTCGAGGGCGGAACCTACGAGCAGTACTTC
CASSFEGGTYEQYF
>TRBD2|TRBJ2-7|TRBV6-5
TGTGCCAGCGGACTAGCTCAACCACCATTATACGAGCAGTACTTC
CASGLAQPPLYEQYF
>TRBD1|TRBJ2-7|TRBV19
TGTGCCAGTAGTCCGACAGGGGGCAGGGGCTACGAGCAGTACTTC
CASSPTGGRGYEQYF
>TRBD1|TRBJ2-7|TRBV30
TGTGCCTGCTTGGACAGGACCTACGAGCAGTACTTC
CACLDRTYEQYF
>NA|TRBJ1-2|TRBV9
TGTGCCAGCAGCGTCGCCGAGATTCATCTAACTATGGCTTTC
CASSVAEIHLTMAF
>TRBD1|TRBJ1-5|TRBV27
TGTGCCAGCAGCGCGGACAGGGGCAATCAGCCCCAGCATTTT
CASSADRGNQPQHF
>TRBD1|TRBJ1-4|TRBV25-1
TGTGCCACCCAACAGGGGGGAAATGAAAAACTGTTTTTT
CATQQGGNEKLFF
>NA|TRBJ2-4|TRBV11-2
TGTGCCAGCAGCTCTCCAGGGGTAGCCAAAAACATTCAGTACTTC
CASSSPGVAKNIQYF
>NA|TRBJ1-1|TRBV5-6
TGTGCCAGCAGCTTGGACAGTAACCTTGAAGCTTTCTTT
CASSLDSNLEAFF
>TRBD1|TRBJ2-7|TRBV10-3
TGTGCCATCAGTTACGGGACAGGGGGCATATACGAGCAGTACTTC
CAISYGTGGIYEQYF
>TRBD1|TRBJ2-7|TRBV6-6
TGTGCCAGCAGCCCCGGACAGGGGGATTACTACGAGCAGTACTTC
CASSPGQGDYYEQYF
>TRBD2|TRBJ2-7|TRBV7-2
TGTGCCAGCAGCCAACGGACTAGCGGGATAGGGGAGCAGTACTTC
CASSQRTSGIGEQYF
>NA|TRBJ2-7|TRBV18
TGTGCCAGCTCACCACTAACAGAGCACGAGCAGTACTTC
CASSPLTEHEQYF
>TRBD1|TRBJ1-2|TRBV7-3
TGTGCCAGCAGCCCAAGACAGGGGGGCGGCTACACCTTC
CASSPRQGGGYTF